The clone carrying this TCR beta chain was seen once. This CDR3 has 16 amino acids. The V gene lost 7 bases and the J gene lost 0 bases, with 19 bases spanning the gap. Germline V gives CDR1 LNHDA, CDR2 SQIVND (reference sequence). Some clones are missing from TCRdb's copy, which holds only in-frame ones; the method was immunoSEQ multiplex PCR. This table holds around 260,000 clones, around 85% found once. Residents of approximately 25 US areas, aged about 18 to 95 years, made up the participants. The sample belongs to a study of blood T cell repertoires in COVID-19. The chain joins TRBV19 to TRBJ2-7; tentative D call: TRBD1 (5 bases). This clonotype originated in a young woman who had recovered from COVID-19. Sequenced sample: PBMCs or T cells enriched from blood (not recorded which). The CDR3 sequence: CASTPGSGGASYEQYF. DNA for the CDR3: TGTGCCAGTACCCCGGGCTCCGGTGGGGCCTCCTACGAGCAGTACTTC.